This T cell receptor (beta chain) emerged from a study of OX40 agonist ivuxolimab in advanced cancers. With 2 bases removed from V and 8 bases from J, the gap between germline ends came to 9 bases. The CDR3 totals 12 residues. The germline V gene encodes CDR1 SGHVS and CDR2 FNYEAQ. This table comes from immunoSEQ multiplex PCR, and its TCRdb copy is limited to in-frame clones, with some not included. This sample carries some 33,000 clones, around 74% of them seen once, and the ten largest clones take around 11%. This rearrangement joins TRBV7-6 to TRBJ2-5; D unclear. The receptor's source is an adult with an advanced solid tumor such as melanoma, head and neck, liver or kidney cancer. The starting material was CD4+ or CD8+ T cells sorted from blood, obtained in a trial of the OX40 agonist ivuxolimab. The CDR3: CASSLSLGTQYF. CDR3 coding DNA: TGTGCCAGCAGCTTATCCCTGGGAACCCAGTACTTC.